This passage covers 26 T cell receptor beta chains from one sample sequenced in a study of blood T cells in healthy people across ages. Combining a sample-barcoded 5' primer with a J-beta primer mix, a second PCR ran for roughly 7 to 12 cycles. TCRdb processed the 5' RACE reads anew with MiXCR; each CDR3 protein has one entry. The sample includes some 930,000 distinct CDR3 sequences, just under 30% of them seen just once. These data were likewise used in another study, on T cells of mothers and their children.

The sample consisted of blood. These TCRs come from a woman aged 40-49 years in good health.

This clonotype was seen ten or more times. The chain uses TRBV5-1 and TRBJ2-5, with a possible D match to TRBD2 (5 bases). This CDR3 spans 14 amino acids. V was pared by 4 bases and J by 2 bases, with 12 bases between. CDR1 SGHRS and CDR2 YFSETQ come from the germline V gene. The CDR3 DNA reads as TGCGCCAGCAGCCATGGCCGGGGACAAGAGACCCAGTACTTC. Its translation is CASSHGRGQETQYF.

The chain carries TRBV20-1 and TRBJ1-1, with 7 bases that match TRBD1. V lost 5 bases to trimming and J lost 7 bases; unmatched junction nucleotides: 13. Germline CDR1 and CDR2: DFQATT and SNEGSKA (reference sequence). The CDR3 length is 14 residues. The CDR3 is CSARNQQGRYEAFF. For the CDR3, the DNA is TGCAGTGCTCGAAATCAACAGGGGAGGTATGAAGCTTTCTTT.

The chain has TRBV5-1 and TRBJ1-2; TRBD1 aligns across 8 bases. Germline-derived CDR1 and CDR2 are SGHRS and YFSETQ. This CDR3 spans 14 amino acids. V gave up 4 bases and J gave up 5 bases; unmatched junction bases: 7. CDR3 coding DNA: TGCGCCAGCAGCAGCGGACAGGGCCAATATGGCTACACCTTC. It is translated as CASSSGQGQYGYTF.

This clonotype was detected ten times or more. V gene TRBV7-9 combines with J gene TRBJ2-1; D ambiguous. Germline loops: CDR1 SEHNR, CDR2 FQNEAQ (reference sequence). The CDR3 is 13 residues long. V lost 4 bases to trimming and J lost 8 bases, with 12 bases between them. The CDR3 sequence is CASSSKWPYEQFF. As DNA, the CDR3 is TGTGCCAGCAGCTCCAAATGGCCTTATGAGCAGTTCTTC.

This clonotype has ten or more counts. CDR3 region: CSARDGWGGQETQYF. In DNA, the CDR3 is TGCAGTGCTAGAGATGGGTGGGGGGGCCAAGAGACCCAGTACTTC. The chain recombines TRBV20-1 with TRBJ2-5, with 7 bases lining up with TRBD2. Germline-derived CDR1 and CDR2 are DFQATT and SNEGSKA (reference sequence). V lost 0 bases and J lost 1; bases outside the gene matches: 5. The CDR3 has 15 residues.

CDR3 DNA sequence: TGTGCCAGCAGCCCCGACATTACGCAGTTCTTC. Translation gives CASSPDITQFF. This chain links TRBV7-2 with TRBJ2-1; no clear D gene. V shed 5 bases and J shed 12 bases, with 11 bases lying between them. The CDR3 is 11 residues long. Germline CDR1 reads SGHTA; CDR2 reads FQGNSA.

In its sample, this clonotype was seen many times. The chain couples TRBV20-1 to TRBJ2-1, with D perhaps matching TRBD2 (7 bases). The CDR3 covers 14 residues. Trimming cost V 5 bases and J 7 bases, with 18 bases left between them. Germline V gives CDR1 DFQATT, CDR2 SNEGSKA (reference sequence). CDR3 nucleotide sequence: TGCAGTGCTCATCTATCGGGGGGCAGGAATGAGCAGTTCTTC. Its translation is CSAHLSGGRNEQFF.

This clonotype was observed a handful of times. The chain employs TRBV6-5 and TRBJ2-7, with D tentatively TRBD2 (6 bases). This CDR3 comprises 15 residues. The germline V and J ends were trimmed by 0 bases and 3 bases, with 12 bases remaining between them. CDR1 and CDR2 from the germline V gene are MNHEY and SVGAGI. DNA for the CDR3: TGTGCCAGCAGTTACTCCCTCGGAGGGCTCTACGAGCAGTACTTC. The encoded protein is CASSYSLGGLYEQYF.

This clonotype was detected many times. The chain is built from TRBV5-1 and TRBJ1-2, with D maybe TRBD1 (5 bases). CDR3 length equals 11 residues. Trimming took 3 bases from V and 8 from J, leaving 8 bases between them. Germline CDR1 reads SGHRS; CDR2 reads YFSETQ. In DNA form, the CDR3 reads TGCGCCAGCAGCTACGACAGAGGCTACACCTTC. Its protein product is CASSYDRGYTF.

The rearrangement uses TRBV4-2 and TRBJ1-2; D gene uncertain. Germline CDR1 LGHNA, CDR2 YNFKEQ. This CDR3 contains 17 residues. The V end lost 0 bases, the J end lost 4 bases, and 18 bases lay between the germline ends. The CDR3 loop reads CASSQDRRSGTFYGYTF. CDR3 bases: TGTGCCAGCAGCCAAGACAGAAGGTCTGGAACGTTCTATGGCTACACCTTC.

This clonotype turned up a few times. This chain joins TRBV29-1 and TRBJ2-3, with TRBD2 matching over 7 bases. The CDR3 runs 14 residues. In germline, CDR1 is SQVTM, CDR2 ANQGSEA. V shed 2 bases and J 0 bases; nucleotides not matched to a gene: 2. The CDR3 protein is CSVEPGGSTDTQYF. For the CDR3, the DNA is TGCAGCGTTGAACCGGGGGGTAGCACAGATACGCAGTATTTT.

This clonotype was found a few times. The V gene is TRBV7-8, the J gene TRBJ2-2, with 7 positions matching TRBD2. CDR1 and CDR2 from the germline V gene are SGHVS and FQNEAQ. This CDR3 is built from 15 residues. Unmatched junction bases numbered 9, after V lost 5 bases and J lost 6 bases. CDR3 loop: CASSPSAGVPGELFF. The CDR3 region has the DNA TGTGCCAGCAGCCCCTCGGCGGGGGTCCCCGGGGAGCTGTTTTTT.

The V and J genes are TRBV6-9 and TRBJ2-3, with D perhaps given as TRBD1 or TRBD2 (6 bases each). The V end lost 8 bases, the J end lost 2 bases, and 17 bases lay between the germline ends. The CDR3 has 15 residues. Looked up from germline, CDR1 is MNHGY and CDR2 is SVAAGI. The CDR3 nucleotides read TGTGCCAGCGGAGGGACACCCGATTACACAGATACGCAGTATTTT. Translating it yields CASGGTPDYTDTQYF.

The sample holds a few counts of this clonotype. The CDR3 DNA reads as TGCAGTGCTGCCGGGACAGAGAACACAGATACGCAGTATTTT. Translation gives CSAAGTENTDTQYF. The chain uses TRBV20-1 and TRBJ2-3; TRBD1 aligns across 7 bases. Germline CDR1 is DFQATT and CDR2 is SNEGSKA (reference sequence). The trim removed 5 bases at V and 2 bases at J, leaving 7 bases unmatched. The length of the CDR3 is 14 residues.

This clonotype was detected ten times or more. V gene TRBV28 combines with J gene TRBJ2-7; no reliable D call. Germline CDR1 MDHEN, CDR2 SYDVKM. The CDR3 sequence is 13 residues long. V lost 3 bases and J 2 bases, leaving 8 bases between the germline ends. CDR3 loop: CASSFRSPYEQYF. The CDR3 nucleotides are TGTGCCAGCAGTTTTAGGTCACCCTACGAGCAGTACTTC. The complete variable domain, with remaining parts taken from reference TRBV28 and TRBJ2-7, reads DVKVTQSSRYLVKRTGEKVFLECVQDMDHENMFWYRQDPGLGLRLIYFSYDVKMKEKGDIPEGYSVSREKKERFSLILESASTNQTSMYLCASSFRSPYEQYFGPGTRLTVT.

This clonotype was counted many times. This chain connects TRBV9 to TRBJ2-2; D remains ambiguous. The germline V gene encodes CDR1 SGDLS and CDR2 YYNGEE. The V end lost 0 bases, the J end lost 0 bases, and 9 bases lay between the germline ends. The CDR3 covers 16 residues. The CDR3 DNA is TGTGCCAGCAGCGTAGTCGGAGATACGAACACCGGGGAGCTGTTTTTT. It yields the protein CASSVVGDTNTGELFF.

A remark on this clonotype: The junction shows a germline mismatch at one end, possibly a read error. Here the CDR3 reads CAGSVDRGGYGYTF. CDR3 in DNA: TGTGCCGGCAGCGTGGACAGGGGGGGATATGGCTACACCTTC. The chain employs TRBV9 and TRBJ1-2, with 10 nucleotides matching TRBD1. The CDR3 consists of 14 residues. Looked up from germline, CDR1 is SGDLS and CDR2 is YYNGEE.

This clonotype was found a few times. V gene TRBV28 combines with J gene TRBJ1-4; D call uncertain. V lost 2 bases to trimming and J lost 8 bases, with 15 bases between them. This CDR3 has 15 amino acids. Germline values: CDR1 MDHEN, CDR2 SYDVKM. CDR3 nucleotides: TGTGCCAGCAGTTTAGGAACCTCCCGCGAGGAAAAACTGTTTTTT. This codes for CASSLGTSREEKLFF.

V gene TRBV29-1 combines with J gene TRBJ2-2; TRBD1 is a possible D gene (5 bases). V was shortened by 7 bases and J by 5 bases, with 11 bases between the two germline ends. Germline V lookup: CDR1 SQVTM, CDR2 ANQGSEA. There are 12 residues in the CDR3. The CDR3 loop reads CSARRQTGELFF. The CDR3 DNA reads TGCAGCGCCCGAAGACAGACCGGGGAGCTGTTTTTT.

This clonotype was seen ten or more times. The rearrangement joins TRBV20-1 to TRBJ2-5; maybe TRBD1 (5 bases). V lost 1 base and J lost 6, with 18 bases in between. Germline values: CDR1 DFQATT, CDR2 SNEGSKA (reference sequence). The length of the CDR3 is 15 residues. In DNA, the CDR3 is TGCAGTGCTAGAGTGGCAGGGCCAGCGATGAAGACCCAGTACTTC. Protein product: CSARVAGPAMKTQYF.

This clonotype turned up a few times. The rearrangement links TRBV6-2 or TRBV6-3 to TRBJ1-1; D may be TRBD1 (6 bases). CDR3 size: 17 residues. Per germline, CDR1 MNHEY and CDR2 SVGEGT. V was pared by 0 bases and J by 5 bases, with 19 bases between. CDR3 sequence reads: CASSYSMAGAQWTEAFF. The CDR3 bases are TGTGCCAGCAGTTACTCGATGGCAGGGGCCCAATGGACTGAAGCTTTCTTT.

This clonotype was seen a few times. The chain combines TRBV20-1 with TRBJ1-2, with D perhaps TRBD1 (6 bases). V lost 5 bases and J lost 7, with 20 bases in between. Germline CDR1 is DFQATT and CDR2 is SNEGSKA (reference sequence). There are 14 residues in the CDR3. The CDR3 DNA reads TGCAGTGCTCAGGTTGGGGGCGGGGTAGGTGGCTACACCTTC. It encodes CSAQVGGGVGGYTF.

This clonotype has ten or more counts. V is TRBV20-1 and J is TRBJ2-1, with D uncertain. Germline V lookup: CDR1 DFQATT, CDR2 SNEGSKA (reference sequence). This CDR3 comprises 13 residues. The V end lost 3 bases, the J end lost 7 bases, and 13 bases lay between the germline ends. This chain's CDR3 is CSASRGVTNEQFF. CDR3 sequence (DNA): TGCAGTGCTAGTCGTGGCGTCACGAATGAGCAGTTCTTC.

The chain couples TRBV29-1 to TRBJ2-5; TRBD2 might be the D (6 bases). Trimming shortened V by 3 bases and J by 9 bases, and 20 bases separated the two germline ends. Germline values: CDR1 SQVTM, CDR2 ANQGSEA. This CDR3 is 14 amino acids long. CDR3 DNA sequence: TGCAGCGTTGAGTTCTCGGAGGGTGGTCAGCCCCAGTACTTC. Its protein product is CSVEFSEGGQPQYF.

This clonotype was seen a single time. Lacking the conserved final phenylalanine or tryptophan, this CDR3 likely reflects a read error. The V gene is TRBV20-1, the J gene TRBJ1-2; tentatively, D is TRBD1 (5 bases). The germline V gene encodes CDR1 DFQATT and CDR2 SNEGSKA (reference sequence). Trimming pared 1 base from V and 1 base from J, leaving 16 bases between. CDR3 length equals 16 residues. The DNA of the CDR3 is TGCAGTGCTAGAGGAGGGGTGGGAGGTGATAACTATGGCTACACCGTC. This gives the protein CSARGGVGGDNYGYTV.

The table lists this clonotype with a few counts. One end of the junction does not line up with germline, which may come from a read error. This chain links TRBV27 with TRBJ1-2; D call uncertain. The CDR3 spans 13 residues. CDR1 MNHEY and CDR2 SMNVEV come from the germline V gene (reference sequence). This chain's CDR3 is CACSFGGVAGYTF. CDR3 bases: TGTGCCTGCAGTTTTGGCGGGGTGGCTGGCTACACCTTC.